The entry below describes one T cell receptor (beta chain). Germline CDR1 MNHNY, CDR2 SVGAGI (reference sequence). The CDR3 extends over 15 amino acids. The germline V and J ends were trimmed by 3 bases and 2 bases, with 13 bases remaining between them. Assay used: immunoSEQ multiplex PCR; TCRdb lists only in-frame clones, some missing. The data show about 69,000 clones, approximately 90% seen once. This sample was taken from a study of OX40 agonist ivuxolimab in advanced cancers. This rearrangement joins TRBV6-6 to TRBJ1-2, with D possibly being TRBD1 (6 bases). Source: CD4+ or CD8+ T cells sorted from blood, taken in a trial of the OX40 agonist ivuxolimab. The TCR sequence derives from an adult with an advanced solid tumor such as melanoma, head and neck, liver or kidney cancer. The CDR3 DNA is TGTGCCAGCAGTTATGCCAGGGGTGGGAACTATGGCTACACCTTC. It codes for CASSYARGGNYGYTF.